The sequence of this T cell receptor (beta chain) was determined in a study of post-analysis software for immune sequencing data. Unique-molecular-identifier-tagged TCR beta cDNA libraries were used. TCRdb reanalysed the PCR reads using MiXCR and keeps one entry per CDR3 protein. The repertoire holds hundreds of thousands of distinct CDR3 sequences, with roughly 29% as singletons. The clonotype originates from a girl aged 5-17 years with multiple sclerosis. The sample taken for sequencing was blood.

CDR3 in DNA: TGTGCCATCAGTGGAGGACAGGGGCCCACCGGGGAGCTGTTTTTT. Translated, it gives CAISGGQGPTGELFF. The J gene is TRBJ2-2, the V gene TRBV10-3; 9 bases agree with TRBD1. Germline V gene lookup returns CDR1 ENHRY and CDR2 SYGVKD. This CDR3 has 15 residues. The V and J ends lost 4 bases and 4 bases, in that order; junction bases with no gene match: 4.